This entry lists 20 T cell receptor beta chains sequenced from one sample in a study of control samples from healthy donors and cancer patients (dated by TCRdb to 2020 to 2022). Libraries were prepared through the immunoSEQ multiplex PCR assay. Sourced from immuneACCESS, this table was stored by TCRdb with only in-frame sequences that have V and J called. A share of the clones is absent; for the studies checked, an unresolved V gene accounts for under half, and the remainder has no known explanation. This sample gives some 130,000 clones in total; roughly 91% of them show up just once. In total, the top ten clones hold roughly 8% of the sample. Sequencing was carried out using PBMCs. Receptors were obtained from a man aged 50 or older with head and neck cancer.

The gene calls are TRBV10-3 and TRBJ2-6; no reliable D call. Deletions cut 11 bases from V and 2 bases from J, with 10 bases between. The CDR3 covers 13 residues. Germline values: CDR1 ENHRY, CDR2 SYGVKD. The CDR3 here is CAAHTPGANVLTF. CDR3 DNA sequence: TGTGCCGCTCACACTCCTGGGGCCAACGTCCTGACTTTC.

The V call is TRBV2, the J call TRBJ1-5; D remains unclear. The V gene lost 3 bases and the J gene lost 3 bases, with 6 bases spanning the gap. From germline, CDR1 is SNHLY and CDR2 FYNNEI. The CDR3 loop spans 13 amino acids. The CDR3 region is CASSEEYNQPQHF. The CDR3, as DNA: TGTGCCAGCAGTGAGGAGTACAATCAGCCCCAGCATTTT.

This clone came up a few times. This rearrangement joins TRBV5-4 to TRBJ1-1; no clear D. Trimming pared 0 bases from V and 3 bases from J, leaving 9 bases between. Germline-derived CDR1 and CDR2 are SGHNT and YYREEE (reference sequence). The CDR3 runs 14 residues. DNA of the CDR3: TGTGCCAGCAGCTTGGATTTAGGACACACTGAAGCTTTCTTT. The encoded protein is CASSLDLGHTEAFF.

The genes are TRBV5-1 and TRBJ1-1; D remains unclear. Germline values: CDR1 SGHRS, CDR2 YFSETQ. This CDR3 contains 11 residues. Trimming removed 3 bases from V and 4 bases from J, with 4 bases in between. This CDR3 reads CASSWGTEAFF. As DNA, the CDR3 is TGCGCCAGCAGCTGGGGCACTGAAGCTTTCTTT.

This sequence joins TRBV18 and TRBJ2-5, with 7 bases aligning to TRBD2. Germline CDR1 and CDR2: KGHSH and LQKENI. CDR3 length: 16 residues. J lost 5 bases, V lost 0 bases, and 9 bases had no gene match. The CDR3 sequence: CASSPPTERGRETQYF. CDR3 coding DNA: TGTGCCAGCTCACCACCGACCGAGCGGGGAAGGGAGACCCAGTACTTC.

The V and J genes are TRBV29-1 and TRBJ1-2; D might be TRBD1 (5 bases). The CDR3 runs to 12 residues. V gave up 3 bases and J gave up 7 bases, with 12 bases separating them. Per the germline V gene, CDR1 is SQVTM and CDR2 is ANQGSEA. Here the CDR3 DNA reads TGCAGCGTTGACGGTGCAGGGTTTGGCTACACCTTC. Its protein is CSVDGAGFGYTF.

The chain uses TRBV18 and TRBJ1-1; 7 nucleotides agree with TRBD1. Germline V gene lookup returns CDR1 KGHSH and CDR2 LQKENI. V lost 6 bases and J lost 5; bases outside the gene matches: 6. This CDR3 is built from 13 residues. CDR3 in amino acids: CASSQGGLTEAFF. The DNA of the CDR3 is TGTGCCAGCTCCCAGGGGGGGCTGACTGAAGCTTTCTTT.

The chain combines TRBV27 with TRBJ2-1, with 7 bases aligning to TRBD2. The germline V gene encodes CDR1 MNHEY and CDR2 SMNVEV (reference sequence). This CDR3 is 19 amino acids long. Trimming removed 1 base from V and 4 bases from J; junction bases left unmatched: 16. CDR3 residues: CASSLLYTGAGVGYNEQFF. The CDR3 DNA reads TGTGCCAGCAGTTTATTGTATACCGGGGCGGGGGTAGGGTACAATGAGCAGTTCTTC.

The chain recombines TRBV9 with TRBJ1-5; a weak D match, TRBD1 (6 bases). CDR1 is SGDLS, CDR2 YYNGEE, per germline. Trimming left V 4 bases short and J 11 bases short, with 25 bases between. The CDR3 is made up of 16 amino acids. The CDR3 DNA follows: TGTGCCAGCAGCTCAGCCGGGACACGAACGGGGTCAGCCCAGCATTTT. This codes for CASSSAGTRTGSAQHF.

V and J are TRBV28 and TRBJ2-1, with TRBD2 identical over 11 bases. Germline CDR1 reads MDHEN; CDR2 reads SYDVKM. V shed 8 bases and J 5 bases; nucleotides not matched to a gene: 5. The length of the CDR3 is 14 residues. The DNA for the CDR3 is TGTGCCAGCTCCGCTAGCGGGAGGCACAATGAGCAGTTCTTC. Translation: CASSASGRHNEQFF.

The rearrangement joins TRBV6-2 or TRBV6-3 to TRBJ2-5; 14 positions match TRBD2. Trimming took 6 bases from V and 4 from J; bases not matched to a gene: 10. This CDR3 contains 17 residues. The germline V gene has CDR1 MNHEY and CDR2 SVGEGT. CDR3 protein: CASSSGLAGGVGETQYF. DNA for the CDR3: TGTGCCAGCAGCTCCGGACTAGCGGGGGGAGTAGGAGAGACCCAGTACTTC.

Only a few counts were recorded for this clone. The V and J genes are TRBV5-4 and TRBJ1-2, with 7 positions matching TRBD1. V gave up 4 bases and J gave up 8 bases; unmatched junction bases: 8. The germline V gene has CDR1 SGHNT and CDR2 YYREEE (reference sequence). The CDR3 covers 13 residues. The CDR3 is CASSRQGLGGYTF. The CDR3 DNA reads TGTGCCAGCAGCCGACAGGGTTTGGGGGGCTACACCTTC.

The chain links TRBV11-2 to TRBJ1-2, with a possible D match to TRBD1 (6 bases). This CDR3 contains 13 residues. Germline-derived CDR1 and CDR2 are SGHAT and FQNNGV. Trimming cost V 5 bases and J 7 bases, with 14 bases left between them. The CDR3 spells CASSQTGASGYTF. The CDR3 coding sequence is TGTGCCAGCAGCCAGACGGGGGCTAGTGGCTACACCTTC.

This chain connects TRBV5-1 to TRBJ1-4; no clear D gene. The V gene's germline CDR1 is SGHRS and CDR2 YFSETQ. The CDR3 has 14 residues. Trimming took 3 bases from V and 0 from J, leaving 6 bases between them. Here the CDR3 DNA reads TGCGCCAGCAGCTATGATCCAACTAATGAAAAACTGTTTTTT. As protein: CASSYDPTNEKLFF.

The rearrangement uses TRBV30 and TRBJ1-1; unclear D gene. Deletions cut 2 bases from V and 0 bases from J, with 7 bases between. The CDR3 loop spans 13 amino acids. The germline CDR1 and CDR2 sequences are GTSNPN and SVGIG (reference sequence). The DNA for the CDR3 is TGTGCCTGGAGTCCAGGTATGAACACTGAAGCTTTCTTT. Translating gives CAWSPGMNTEAFF.

This clone appeared once. CDR3 coding DNA: TGTGCCAGCAGCCAAGGACACCTAATTGAGCAGTTCTTC. Its protein is CASSQGHLIEQFF. This chain uses TRBV3-1 (or the pseudogene TRBV3-2) with TRBJ2-1; D ambiguous. CDR3 length equals 13 residues. V was cut by 1 base and J by 9 bases, with 10 bases left in between. Germline CDR1 LGHDT, CDR2 YNNKEL (reference sequence).

The chain has TRBV4-1 and TRBJ1-1; 7 bases agree with TRBD1. V was clipped by 4 bases and J by 7 bases; unmatched bases: 12. The CDR3 loop spans 15 amino acids. Germline-derived CDR1 and CDR2 are MGHRA and YSYEKL. CDR3 coding DNA: TGCGCCAGCAGCCTCGCTGGTGTAGGGGGCGATGAAGCTTTCTTT. Encoded protein: CASSLAGVGGDEAFF.

This rearrangement joins TRBV7-2 to TRBJ2-3; no reliable D call. With 1 base removed from V and 1 base from J, the gap between germline ends came to 9 bases. The CDR3 runs to 15 residues. Germline-derived CDR1 and CDR2 are SGHTA and FQGNSA. The CDR3 protein is CASSLDVPRTDTQYF. As DNA, the CDR3 is TGTGCCAGCAGCTTAGATGTACCTCGCACAGATACGCAGTATTTT. Together with reference TRBV7-2 and TRBJ2-3, the CDR3 gives the full variable domain: GAGVSQSPSNKVTEKGKDVELRCDPISGHTALYWYRQSLGQGLEFLIYFQGNSAPDKSGLPSDRFSAERTGGSVSTLTIQRTQQEDSAVYLCASSLDVPRTDTQYFGPGTRLTVL.

This chain connects TRBV6-6 to TRBJ1-5, with D tentatively TRBD1 (6 bases). The CDR3 length is 15 residues. Germline values: CDR1 MNHNY, CDR2 SVGAGI (reference sequence). V was clipped by 4 bases and J by 1 base, with 11 bases between them. This CDR3 reads CASSFTGKSNQPQHF. The CDR3 DNA reads TGTGCCAGCAGTTTCACAGGGAAGAGCAATCAGCCCCAGCATTTT.

This chain joins TRBV3-1 (or the pseudogene TRBV3-2) and TRBJ1-1, with no clear D. The CDR3 is 12 residues long. Germline V CDR1 and CDR2: LGHDT, YNNKEL (reference sequence). The V end was cut by 3 bases, the J end by 8 bases, with 10 bases between. CDR3 amino acids: CASSHFESEAFF. CDR3 coding DNA: TGTGCCAGCAGCCATTTTGAGTCAGAAGCTTTCTTT.